This entry lists 27 T cell receptor beta chains sequenced from one sample in a study of shared clonotypes between healthy human individuals. This table comes from immunoSEQ multiplex PCR, and its TCRdb copy is limited to in-frame clones, with some not included. This sample yields over a million clones, of which over 95% are seen a single time; 1% to 1.5% belongs to the top ten. The sample consisted of naive CD4+ T cells sorted from blood. Noted subset: CD45RA+ positively selected. The receptors shown here come from a man aged 25 to 40 in good health.

The chain carries TRBV7-9 and TRBJ2-1; D is unclear. Per germline, CDR1 SEHNR and CDR2 FQNEAQ (reference sequence). CDR3 size: 16 residues. With 1 base removed from V and 1 base from J, the gap between germline ends came to 11 bases. CDR3 DNA: TGTGCCAGCAGCTTAGGAGCAGGATTATCCTACAATGAGCAGTTCTTC. This encodes CASSLGAGLSYNEQFF.

The chain uses TRBV30 and TRBJ1-4; no clear D. V was shortened by 2 bases and J by 8 bases, with 12 bases between the two germline ends. Germline-derived CDR1 and CDR2 are GTSNPN and SVGIG (reference sequence). The CDR3 runs to 13 residues. CDR3 sequence reads: CAWSFPEYEKLFF. CDR3 DNA: TGTGCCTGGAGTTTCCCGGAGTACGAAAAACTGTTTTTT.

The chain is built from TRBV7-9 and TRBJ2-6; no reliable D call. The CDR3 has 16 amino acids. Germline lookup yields CDR1 SEHNR and CDR2 FQNEAQ (reference sequence). V was shortened by 8 bases and J by 4 bases, with 18 bases between the two germline ends. The chain's CDR3 is CASSLPVLGGANVLTF. CDR3 DNA sequence: TGTGCCAGCTCCTTGCCGGTACTGGGAGGGGCCAACGTCCTGACTTTC.

V is TRBV5-4 and J is TRBJ1-4; D is ambiguous. Germline CDR1 and CDR2: SGHNT and YYREEE (reference sequence). The length of the CDR3 is 15 residues. V lost 0 bases and J lost 1, with 7 bases in between. The CDR3 protein is CASSLAVGTNEKLFF. In DNA form, the CDR3 reads TGTGCCAGCAGCTTGGCCGTGGGAACTAATGAAAAACTGTTTTTT.

The V and J genes are TRBV5-8 and TRBJ2-7; perhaps TRBD1 as D (6 bases). Trimming removed 0 bases from V and 0 bases from J, with 13 bases in between. CDR1 is SGHTS, CDR2 YDEGEE, per germline. CDR3 length equals 16 residues. The CDR3 here is CASSLAGTQRSYEQYF. DNA of the CDR3: TGTGCCAGCAGCTTGGCCGGGACACAGCGCTCCTACGAGCAGTACTTC.

DNA of the CDR3: TGTGCCAGCAGCTCCCGGGACAGGGGAATAATTCACCCTAACTATGGCTACACCTTC. It translates to CASSSRDRGIIHPNYGYTF. V is TRBV5-5 and J is TRBJ1-2; 10 bases agree with TRBD1. V trimming: 3 bases; J trimming: 0 bases; junction bases outside the gene matches: 14. CDR1 and CDR2 from the germline V gene are SGHKS and YYEKEE (reference sequence). The CDR3 runs 19 residues.

The rearrangement joins TRBV18 to TRBJ2-7, with 10 bases that match TRBD1. CDR1 and CDR2 (germline): KGHSH, LQKENI. After removal of 9 bases from V and 4 bases from J, the junction contained 9 bases not matched to a gene. The CDR3 length is 14 residues. CDR3 coding DNA: TGTGCCAGTTCGCTTCGGGACAGGGGATACGAGCAGTACTTC. Amino acids: CASSLRDRGYEQYF.

CDR3 residues: CASSFPIGQGIEQFF. The CDR3 DNA sequence: TGTGCCAGCAGTTTCCCAATCGGACAGGGTATTGAGCAGTTCTTC. V is TRBV28 and J is TRBJ2-1, with TRBD1 matching over 8 bases. J was trimmed by 9 bases and V by 3 bases; bases with no gene match: 10. Germline assignment: CDR1 MDHEN and CDR2 SYDVKM. CDR3 length equals 15 residues.

Here the CDR3 reads CASRGLAVLSTDTQYF. The CDR3 nucleotides are TGTGCCAGCAGGGGACTAGCGGTTCTTAGCACAGATACGCAGTATTTT. The chain combines TRBV27 with TRBJ2-3; 11 nucleotides align to TRBD2. The V segment lost 6 bases and the J segment 0 bases; nucleotides outside the gene matches: 5. CDR3 size: 16 residues. Germline CDR1 and CDR2: MNHEY and SMNVEV (reference sequence).

The CDR3 reads CASSLDGHGRRGYNEQFF. The CDR3 DNA reads TGTGCCAGCAGCTTAGATGGGCACGGGAGAAGGGGATACAATGAGCAGTTCTTC. The rearrangement uses TRBV7-9 and TRBJ2-1; D might be TRBD2 (6 bases). The V end lost 1 base, the J end lost 4 bases, and 20 bases lay between the germline ends. Germline loops: CDR1 SEHNR, CDR2 FQNEAQ (reference sequence). This CDR3 spans 18 amino acids.

The J gene is TRBJ2-5, the V gene TRBV15; D remains unclear. Per the germline V gene, CDR1 is LNHNV and CDR2 is YYDKDF (reference sequence). The CDR3 spans 13 residues. Trimming cost V 4 bases and J 2 bases, with 8 bases left between them. In nucleotides, the CDR3 is TGTGCCACCAGCACCGTGGGGCAAGAGACCCAGTACTTC. Its translation is CATSTVGQETQYF.

The chain recombines TRBV6-6 with TRBJ1-1; D is undetermined. The CDR3 extends over 12 amino acids. V lost 0 bases and J 7 bases, leaving 6 bases between the germline ends. Germline loops: CDR1 MNHNY, CDR2 SVGAGI (reference sequence). The CDR3 loop reads CASSYSTDEAFF. CDR3 sequence (DNA): TGTGCCAGCAGTTACTCGACGGATGAAGCTTTCTTT.

V gene TRBV21-1 combines with J gene TRBJ2-2; TRBD2, the table's D call, was not compared with the DNA. TRBV21-1 is classified as a pseudogene. This CDR3 is built from 19 residues. The CDR3 loop reads CASSSSGTSGRDNTGELFF. Written as DNA, the CDR3 is TGTGCCAGCAGCAGTTCCGGGACTAGCGGGAGAGATAACACCGGGGAGCTGTTTTTT.

The rearrangement uses TRBV7-8 and TRBJ2-1; 9 bases are a match to TRBD2. The length of the CDR3 is 18 residues. V gave up 2 bases and J gave up 6 bases; unmatched junction bases: 14. Per germline, CDR1 SGHVS and CDR2 FQNEAQ. The DNA of the CDR3 is TGTGCCAGCAGCTTATATGGCGGAGCGGGCGGGAGGGTCAATGAGCAGTTCTTC. Amino acid sequence: CASSLYGGAGGRVNEQFF.

The rearrangement joins TRBV27 to TRBJ2-2, with a weak D call TRBD2 (5 bases). CDR1 is MNHEY, CDR2 SMNVEV, per germline (reference sequence). The CDR3 totals 12 residues. V was clipped by 6 bases and J by 6 bases, with 8 bases between them. The CDR3 loop is CASRRVAGELFF. The CDR3 DNA sequence: TGTGCCAGCAGGAGGGTGGCCGGGGAGCTGTTTTTT.

Comment on this clone: Other DNA sequences in this sample translate to the same CDR3. This sequence joins TRBV19 and TRBJ1-5; TRBD1 matches 7 bases. J was trimmed by 1 base and V by 3 bases; bases with no gene match: 3. Per germline, CDR1 LNHDA and CDR2 SQIVND (reference sequence). The CDR3 is made up of 15 amino acids. CDR3 in DNA: TGTGCCAGTAGTATCGTCAGGGGGAGCAATCAGCCCCAGCATTTT. Protein sequence: CASSIVRGSNQPQHF. The full variable domain, its missing parts supplied by reference TRBV19 and TRBJ1-5, is DGGITQSPKYLFRKEGQNVTLSCEQNLNHDAMYWYRQDPGQGLRLIYYSQIVNDFQKGDIAEGYSVSREKKESFPLTVTSAQKNPTAFYLCASSIVRGSNQPQHFGDGTRLSIL.

The chain couples TRBV2 to TRBJ1-2, with TRBD1 matching 9 bases. Per germline, CDR1 SNHLY and CDR2 FYNNEI. The CDR3 loop spans 13 amino acids. The V segment lost 4 bases and the J segment 7 bases; nucleotides outside the gene matches: 4. This CDR3 reads CASSVGQGFGYTF. CDR3 bases: TGTGCCAGCAGTGTGGGACAGGGATTTGGCTACACCTTC.

This chain uses TRBV5-6 with TRBJ2-2; D possibly corresponds to TRBD1 (6 bases). V lost 2 bases and J lost 9, with 17 bases in between. CDR3 size: 15 residues. Per germline, CDR1 SGHDT and CDR2 YYEEEE. This CDR3 is CASSFGQGKFRELFF. The DNA of the CDR3 is TGTGCCAGCAGCTTTGGTCAGGGGAAATTCAGGGAGCTGTTTTTT.

This clone was detected once. The CDR3 region has the DNA TGCGCCAGCAGCTTGTCCCAGGGAGAAGAAAAACTGTTTTTT. It encodes CASSLSQGEEKLFF. The J gene is TRBJ1-4, the V gene TRBV5-1; possibly TRBD1 for D (5 bases). Trimming cost V 1 base and J 8 bases, with 12 bases left between them. The CDR3 consists of 14 residues. The germline CDR1 and CDR2 sequences are SGHRS and YFSETQ.

Note on this clone: This sample also contains other DNA sequences that code for the same CDR3. V usage is TRBV5-1 and J usage is TRBJ1-1, with D uncertain. Per the germline V gene, CDR1 is SGHRS and CDR2 is YFSETQ. V lost 1 base to trimming and J lost 1 base, with 5 bases between them. The CDR3 sequence is 13 residues long. The chain's CDR3 is CASSLFGNTEAFF. For the CDR3, the DNA is TGCGCCAGCAGCTTGTTCGGGAACACTGAAGCTTTCTTT.

This chain's CDR3 is CASSLDFLAEAFF. The CDR3 DNA sequence: TGTGCCAGCAGCTTAGATTTTTTAGCTGAAGCTTTCTTT. The chain employs TRBV7-2 and TRBJ1-1; D unclear. This CDR3 is 13 amino acids long. Trimming removed 1 base at V and 6 bases at J, with 9 bases between. Per germline, CDR1 SGHTA and CDR2 FQGNSA.

Comment on this clone: The same CDR3 also results from other DNA sequences found in this sample. This rearrangement joins TRBV7-2 to TRBJ2-2; 8 nucleotides match TRBD1. V was clipped by 5 bases and J by 8 bases; unmatched bases: 7. The CDR3 is 14 amino acids. CDR1 and CDR2 from the germline V gene are SGHTA and FQGNSA. CDR3 protein: CASSPRTGTGELFF. CDR3 DNA sequence: TGTGCCAGCAGCCCCCGGACAGGGACAGGGGAGCTGTTTTTT.

This chain joins TRBV18 and TRBJ2-4; the D gene is possibly TRBD2 (5 bases). V gave up 1 base and J gave up 6 bases, with 16 bases separating them. Germline values: CDR1 KGHSH, CDR2 LQKENI. This CDR3 has 16 residues. CDR3 nucleotides: TGTGCCAGCTCACCACTCCTAAGCGGAGGCGGAAACATTCAGTACTTC. It translates to CASSPLLSGGGNIQYF.

The rearrangement links TRBV15 to TRBJ2-3; the match to TRBD2 covers 9 bases. Germline CDR1 is LNHNV and CDR2 is YYDKDF (reference sequence). V lost 6 bases and J lost 4; bases outside the gene matches: 11. The CDR3 has 16 residues. The DNA for the CDR3 is TGTGCCACCAGGAAGGAAGTAGCGGGAGTTCCAGATACGCAGTATTTT. Its translation: CATRKEVAGVPDTQYF. The whole variable domain, remainder taken from reference TRBV15 and TRBJ2-3, is DAMVIQNPRYQVTQFGKPVTLSCSQTLNHNVMYWYQQKSSQAPKLLFHYYDKDFNNEADTPDNFQSRRPNTSFCFLDIRSPGLGDTAMYLCATRKEVAGVPDTQYFGPGTRLTVL.

In regard to this clone: The identical CDR3 is also encoded by other nucleotide sequences in the sample. V and J are TRBV5-1 and TRBJ1-4; 9 bases match TRBD1. V lost 2 bases to trimming and J lost 5 bases; unmatched junction nucleotides: 1. The CDR3 is 14 residues long. The germline CDR1 and CDR2 sequences are SGHRS and YFSETQ. This CDR3 reads CASSLQGANEKLFF. The CDR3 region has the DNA TGCGCCAGCAGCTTACAGGGGGCGAATGAAAAACTGTTTTTT.

The chain recombines TRBV25-1 with TRBJ2-2, with TRBD2 matching over 9 bases. V shed 6 bases and J 1 base; nucleotides not matched to a gene: 3. The V gene's germline CDR1 is MGHDK and CDR2 SYGVNS. This CDR3 spans 15 amino acids. DNA for the CDR3: TGTGCCAGCAGCTTAGCGGGAGTGAACACCGGGGAGCTGTTTTTT. Protein sequence: CASSLAGVNTGELFF.

The CDR3 here is CSVQGGGAREKLFF. DNA of the CDR3: TGCAGCGTCCAAGGTGGGGGGGCGCGCGAAAAACTGTTTTTT. J is TRBJ1-4 and V is TRBV29-1; possibly TRBD1 for D (6 bases). The germline V gene has CDR1 SQVTM and CDR2 ANQGSEA. Trimming cost V 6 bases and J 8 bases, with 19 bases left between them. There are 14 residues in the CDR3.